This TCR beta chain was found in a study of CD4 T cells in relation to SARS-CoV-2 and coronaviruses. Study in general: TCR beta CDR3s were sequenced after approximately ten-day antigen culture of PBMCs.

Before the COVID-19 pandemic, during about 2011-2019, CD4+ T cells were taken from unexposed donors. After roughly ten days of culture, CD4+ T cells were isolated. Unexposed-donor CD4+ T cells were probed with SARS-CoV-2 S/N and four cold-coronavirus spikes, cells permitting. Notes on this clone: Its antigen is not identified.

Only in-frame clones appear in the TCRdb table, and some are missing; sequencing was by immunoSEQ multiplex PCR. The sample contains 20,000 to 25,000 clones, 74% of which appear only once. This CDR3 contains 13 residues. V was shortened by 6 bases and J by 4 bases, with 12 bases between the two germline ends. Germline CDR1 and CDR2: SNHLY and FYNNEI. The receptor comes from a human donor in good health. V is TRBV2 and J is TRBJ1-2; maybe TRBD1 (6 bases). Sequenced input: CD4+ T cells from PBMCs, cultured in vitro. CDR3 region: CASRGGASYGYTF. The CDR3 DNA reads TGTGCCAGCAGGGGGGGGGCAAGCTATGGCTACACCTTC.